This T cell receptor (beta chain) was documented in a study of shared clonotypes between healthy human individuals. In this sample, this clone turned up a few times. The V segment lost 4 bases and the J segment 1 base; nucleotides outside the gene matches: 3. Germline CDR1 is MDHEN and CDR2 is SYDVKM. The CDR3 length is 14 residues. Produced via immunoSEQ multiplex PCR; TCRdb's table is partial and in-frame only. The repertoire holds about 2,200,000 clones, with roughly 91% as singletons. Naive CD8 cells lacked CD45RO and underwent positive selection for CCR7, leaving out terminally differentiated effector memory CD45RA+ cells.

The sequencing sample was made of naive CD8+ T cells from PBMCs. J is TRBJ2-5 and V is TRBV28; 7 nucleotides match TRBD1. This clonotype was obtained from a man younger than 35 in good health. Some clones in this sample may be carry-over from other donors' samples. Written as DNA, the CDR3 is TGTGCCAGCAGTTCGGGACAGCTCCAAGAGACCCAGTACTTC. Protein product: CASSSGQLQETQYF.